These 21 T cell receptor beta chains were sequenced from one sample in a study of blood T cell repertoires in COVID-19. Libraries were prepared by immunoSEQ multiplex PCR; TCRdb keeps only in-frame clonotypes and omits some of them. The data show about 46,000 clones, with about 85% seen just once and about 6.5% held by the top ten. The sample was peripheral blood. The receptors stem from a man aged 55 to 70 with acute or convalescent COVID-19.

The rearrangement joins TRBV7-9 to TRBJ2-2; D ambiguous. The CDR3 spans 15 residues. The germline V and J ends were trimmed by 4 bases and 1 base, with 10 bases remaining between them. CDR1 and CDR2 from the germline V gene are SEHNR and FQNEAQ (reference sequence). CDR3 DNA sequence: TGTGCCAGCAGCTCCAGAAGACAGAACACCGGGGAGCTGTTTTTT. Translation: CASSSRRQNTGELFF.

The V and J genes are TRBV6-2 or TRBV6-3 and TRBJ1-1; D is uncertain. The germline V gene has CDR1 MNHEY and CDR2 SVGEGT. Trimming removed 2 bases from V and 3 bases from J, with 4 bases in between. This CDR3 spans 12 amino acids. This CDR3 reads CASSYVYTEAFF. CDR3 nucleotide sequence: TGTGCCAGCAGTTACGTATACACTGAAGCTTTCTTT.

This chain uses TRBV11-2 with TRBJ2-7; TRBD1 agrees at 9 bases. V was pared by 2 bases and J by 5 bases, with 7 bases of the junction left unmatched. Germline CDR1 and CDR2: SGHAT and FQNNGV. CDR3 length: 15 residues. The CDR3 nucleotides read TGTGCCAGCAGCTTATTCGGACAGGGGAGCCACGAGCAGTACTTC. It translates to CASSLFGQGSHEQYF.

The chain uses TRBV10-3 and TRBJ2-7; 11 bases align to TRBD2. Trimming took 3 bases from V and 3 from J; bases not matched to a gene: 7. The CDR3 extends over 16 amino acids. Germline-derived CDR1 and CDR2 are ENHRY and SYGVKD. The CDR3 protein is CAISDGLAGGGYEQYF. The CDR3 DNA reads as TGTGCCATCAGTGACGGCCTAGCGGGAGGTGGCTACGAGCAGTACTTC.

This rearrangement joins TRBV28 to TRBJ2-4, with D tentatively TRBD2 (6 bases). Germline loops: CDR1 MDHEN, CDR2 SYDVKM. This CDR3 is 24 amino acids long. The germline V and J ends were trimmed by 6 bases and 0 bases, with 39 bases remaining between them. The CDR3 DNA reads TGTGCCAGCAGGATGGGTGGGCAGCGTTGGACTAACTTGCGGAGAGGATTAGCCAAAAACATTCAGTACTTC. Amino acids: CASRMGGQRWTNLRRGLAKNIQYF.

J is TRBJ1-2 and V is TRBV10-3; no reliable D call. The CDR3 runs to 15 residues. The germline V gene has CDR1 ENHRY and CDR2 SYGVKD. Trimming cost V 2 bases and J 2 bases, with 12 bases left between them. The chain's CDR3 is CAISERRLQNYGYTF. CDR3 nucleotides: TGTGCCATCAGTGAGAGGAGGCTGCAAAACTATGGCTACACCTTC.

DNA of the CDR3: TGTGCCAGCAGCCAGGAGGGTCTACTTATAGCCTCCGAGCAGTACTTC. Residues: CASSQEGLLIASEQYF. The genes are TRBV4-2 and TRBJ2-7, with D maybe TRBD2 (6 bases). V was shortened by 3 bases and J by 6 bases, with 21 bases between the two germline ends. Germline lookup yields CDR1 LGHNA and CDR2 YNFKEQ. The CDR3 runs 16 residues.

The V and J genes are TRBV11-2 and TRBJ2-3; no reliable D call. Germline-derived CDR1 and CDR2 are SGHAT and FQNNGV. Trimming stripped 7 bases from V and 2 bases from J, with 19 bases between. The CDR3 contains 16 residues. This chain's CDR3 is CASNAHQHRSTDTQYF. CDR3 coding DNA: TGTGCCAGCAACGCCCACCAGCACAGATCCACAGATACGCAGTATTTT. The variable domain in full, completed from reference TRBV11-2 and TRBJ2-3, reads EAGVAQSPRYKIIEKRQSVAFWCNPISGHATLYWYQQILGQGPKLLIQFQNNGVVDDSQLPKDRFSAERLKGVDSTLKIQPAKLEDSAVYLCASNAHQHRSTDTQYFGPGTRLTVL.

This clone was observed a single time. The chain links TRBV2 to TRBJ2-7, with 12 bases aligning to TRBD2. After removal of 4 bases from V and 0 bases from J, the junction contained 4 bases not matched to a gene. The CDR3 is 16 residues long. Germline assignment: CDR1 SNHLY and CDR2 FYNNEI. CDR3 DNA: TGTGCCAGCAGTGCTTGGACTAGCGGGGCCTCCTACGAGCAGTACTTC. Its protein is CASSAWTSGASYEQYF.

This chain uses TRBV2 with TRBJ2-1; 9 bases align to TRBD2. The CDR3 covers 15 residues. After removal of 0 bases from V and 7 bases from J, the junction contained 4 bases not matched to a gene. Germline-derived CDR1 and CDR2 are SNHLY and FYNNEI. CDR3 sequence (DNA): TGTGCCAGCAGTGAAGCAGGTCTAGCGGGGAATGAGCAGTTCTTC. Encoded protein: CASSEAGLAGNEQFF.

This chain links TRBV27 with TRBJ1-2, with 8 bases aligning to TRBD1. The CDR3 is made up of 15 amino acids. V lost 2 bases and J lost 3; bases outside the gene matches: 5. Germline V gives CDR1 MNHEY, CDR2 SMNVEV (reference sequence). The CDR3 nucleotides read TGTGCCAGCAGTTTAGGGGGACAGGTTGACTATGGCTACACCTTC. Amino acids: CASSLGGQVDYGYTF.

V is TRBV15 and J is TRBJ2-6; tentative D call: TRBD2 (6 bases). Germline V gene sequence: CDR1 LNHNV, CDR2 YYDKDF (reference sequence). This CDR3 region has 14 residues. The ends were cut back, 6 bases at V and 8 bases at J, with 14 bases in the middle. Written as DNA, the CDR3 is TGTGCCACCAGGGACGTAAGCGGGCCCAACGTCCTGACTTTC. Amino acid sequence: CATRDVSGPNVLTF.

V is TRBV7-8 and J is TRBJ2-7; a weak D match, TRBD2 (6 bases). Germline assignment: CDR1 SGHVS and CDR2 FQNEAQ. V was clipped by 1 base and J by 1 base, with 11 bases between them. The CDR3 consists of 15 residues. The CDR3 bases are TGTGCCAGCAGCTTAGTAGGTGGGGGGTCCTACGAGCAGTACTTC. It yields the protein CASSLVGGGSYEQYF.

In this sample, this clone turned up once. The rearrangement joins TRBV15 to TRBJ1-1, with 7 positions matching TRBD1. Losses at the gene ends were 3 bases for V and 3 bases for J; bases not matched to a gene: 10. Germline-derived CDR1 and CDR2 are LNHNV and YYDKDF (reference sequence). This CDR3 comprises 16 residues. The CDR3 reads CATSSRGGRGDTEAFF. CDR3 nucleotide sequence: TGTGCCACCAGCAGTCGAGGGGGCAGGGGGGACACTGAAGCTTTCTTT. The entire variable domain, with the rest obtained from reference TRBV15 and TRBJ1-1, is as follows: DAMVIQNPRYQVTQFGKPVTLSCSQTLNHNVMYWYQQKSSQAPKLLFHYYDKDFNNEADTPDNFQSRRPNTSFCFLDIRSPGLGDTAMYLCATSSRGGRGDTEAFFGQGTRLTVV.

This rearrangement joins TRBV2 to TRBJ1-5; 8 bases are a match to TRBD1. The germline CDR1 and CDR2 sequences are SNHLY and FYNNEI. The CDR3 contains 16 residues. V was pared by 7 bases and J by 6 bases, with 14 bases of the junction left unmatched. The CDR3 protein is CASTEGQEGGGQPQHF. The CDR3 DNA reads as TGTGCCAGCACCGAGGGACAGGAGGGAGGTGGTCAGCCCCAGCATTTT.

The chain combines TRBV9 with TRBJ1-1, with D uncertain. The CDR3 is 13 residues long. With 2 bases removed from V and 7 bases from J, the gap between germline ends came to 12 bases. Per germline, CDR1 SGDLS and CDR2 YYNGEE. The CDR3 loop reads CASSVSWSGEAFF. The CDR3 region has the DNA TGTGCCAGCAGCGTCTCGTGGTCGGGTGAAGCTTTCTTT.

The genes are TRBV28 and TRBJ1-1; no definite D call. V was trimmed by 4 bases and J by 4 bases, leaving 19 bases between them. The CDR3 has 16 residues. Germline CDR1 is MDHEN and CDR2 is SYDVKM. DNA for the CDR3: TGTGCCAGCAGTTCCCCCTGGAGGCGGGCTCGCACTGAAGCTTTCTTT. Translation: CASSSPWRRARTEAFF.

This clone was seen only once. V gene TRBV28 combines with J gene TRBJ1-1, with D tentatively TRBD1 (6 bases). CDR3 size: 13 residues. Germline loops: CDR1 MDHEN, CDR2 SYDVKM. V was clipped by 5 bases and J by 11 bases, with 18 bases between them. CDR3 nucleotides: TGTGCCAGCAGTCGGGACAAAGTTGGTTACGCTTTCTTT. As protein: CASSRDKVGYAFF.

Only a few counts were recorded for this clone. The V gene is TRBV7-9, the J gene TRBJ2-3, with 14 bases lining up with TRBD2. In germline, CDR1 is SEHNR, CDR2 FQNEAQ (reference sequence). V was clipped by 4 bases and J by 3 bases; unmatched bases: 6. The CDR3 is 17 residues long. In nucleotides, the CDR3 is TGTGCCAGCAGCTCGGGACTAGCGGGGGCCCGTACAGATACGCAGTATTTT. Its protein is CASSSGLAGARTDTQYF.

The V and J genes are TRBV6-1 and TRBJ2-7, with TRBD2 matching 7 bases. Germline CDR1 reads MNHNS; CDR2 reads SASEGT. The CDR3 runs 15 residues. The ends lost 2 bases at V and 5 bases at J; junction bases unmatched: 9. In DNA form, the CDR3 reads TGTGCCAGCAGTGAAACGGCTAGCGGTACCCACGAGCAGTACTTC. Protein product: CASSETASGTHEQYF.

The chain recombines TRBV4-1 with TRBJ2-7, with D possibly matching TRBD2 (5 bases). Per the germline V gene, CDR1 is MGHRA and CDR2 is YSYEKL. CDR3 length equals 14 residues. V was pared by 1 base and J by 3 bases, with 10 bases between. DNA for the CDR3: TGCGCCAGCAGCCAAGCACCGGGGATCTACGAGCAGTACTTC. Amino acid sequence: CASSQAPGIYEQYF.